This T cell receptor (beta chain) was captured by sequencing in a study of blood T cell repertoires in COVID-19. Study-wide background: The study drew acute and convalescent COVID-19 samples from the United States, Italy and Spain. The cDNA or gDNA used as material had been derived from T cells, B-cell-depleted T cells, or PBMCs.

This CDR3 comprises 13 residues. CDR1 and CDR2 from the germline V gene are SGHAT and FQNNGV. V lost 4 bases to trimming and J lost 4 bases, with 7 bases between them. Per the original data handling: Amplified reference gene primers provided the basis for estimating nucleated cell counts. The assay was immunoSEQ multiplex PCR, and TCRdb's table has in-frame clones only and misses some. From that table come the V and J calls and clone size; the DNA was used to work out D and trimming. The repertoire includes 80,000 to 100,000 clones, over 70% of them detected once, and roughly 25% sits in the top ten.

Sample: peripheral blood. The rearrangement links TRBV11-2 to TRBJ2-2; D gene uncertain. The receptor was isolated from a man aged 70 or older with acute or convalescent COVID-19. The CDR3 DNA reads TGTGCCAGCAGCTGGAGTGGCACCGGGGAGCTGTTTTTT. Its translation is CASSWSGTGELFF.